These 9 T cell receptor beta chains were sequenced from one sample in a study of early T cells in non-severe SARS-CoV-2 infection. TCRdb re-called the 5' RACE reads through MiXCR, storing one row per CDR3 protein. The data contain 25,000 to 35,000 distinct CDR3 sequences, roughly 5.1% of them singletons. The sequencing sample was made of whole blood. These TCRs come from an adult who was a healthcare worker with PCR-confirmed SARS-CoV-2 infection or an uninfected control (not recorded which).

This clonotype has at least ten counts. V usage is TRBV7-9 and J usage is TRBJ1-2, with D perhaps matching TRBD1 (6 bases). Germline CDR1 is SEHNR and CDR2 is FQNEAQ (reference sequence). The CDR3 is made up of 15 amino acids. The V end was cut by 5 bases, the J end by 4 bases, with 17 bases between. CDR3 DNA sequence: TGTGCCAGCAGCCCGGGACACCTACTGATCTATGGCTACACCTTC. Its translation: CASSPGHLLIYGYTF.

At least ten counts were recorded for this clonotype. The chain uses TRBV4-2 and TRBJ1-5; the match to TRBD1 covers 7 bases. There are 17 residues in the CDR3. J was trimmed by 1 base and V by 3 bases; bases with no gene match: 9. Germline V CDR1 and CDR2: LGHNA, YNFKEQ. The DNA of the CDR3 is TGTGCCAGCAGCCACCTGGCTGAGGGGGCCAGCAATCAGCCCCAGCATTTT. Protein: CASSHLAEGASNQPQHF.

J is TRBJ2-7 and V is TRBV12-3 or TRBV12-4, with no clear D. V dropped 4 bases and J dropped 0 bases, with 7 bases sitting between them. The CDR3 is 13 residues long. CDR3 bases: TGTGCCAGCAGTTCGGACCGCTCCTACGAGCAGTACTTC. Translating gives CASSSDRSYEQYF.

This clonotype appeared many times. The chain carries TRBV3-1 and TRBJ2-7; 10 bases are a match to TRBD2. There are 15 residues in the CDR3. Trimming took 5 bases from V and 3 from J; bases not matched to a gene: 7. CDR1 is LGHDT, CDR2 YNNKEL, per germline (reference sequence). As DNA, the CDR3 is TGTGCCAGCAGCTACCGACTAGCGGGCGTCTACGAGCAGTACTTC. Translation: CASSYRLAGVYEQYF.

There are a few counts of this clonotype. One junction end does not reproduce the germline sequence, and a read error may be involved. The rearrangement links TRBV10-3 to TRBJ2-5; a weak D match, TRBD1 (6 bases). This CDR3 has 14 amino acids. Germline V gene sequence: CDR1 ENHRY, CDR2 SYGVKD. CDR3 in amino acids: CAIGEQGSQETQYF. CDR3 bases: TGTGCCATCGGTGAGCAGGGGTCGCAAGAGACCCAGTACTTC.

This clonotype was detected many times. Written as DNA, the CDR3 is TGCGCCAGCAGCTTGGACAGTGGGCCCCATATTGGTGGCTACACCTTC. Translated, it gives CASSLDSGPHIGGYTF. This rearrangement joins TRBV5-1 to TRBJ1-2; the D is unclear. V lost 0 bases and J lost 7, with 19 bases in between. Germline V lookup: CDR1 SGHRS, CDR2 YFSETQ. CDR3 size: 16 residues.

With respect to this clonotype: Since a much larger clone is just one base distant, this may be a read error. This sequence joins TRBV12-3 or TRBV12-4 and TRBJ2-4, with D possibly being TRBD1 (5 bases). This CDR3 is built from 15 residues. Trimming pared 3 bases from V and 0 bases from J, leaving 9 bases between. The CDR3 DNA reads as TGTGCCAGCAGTTTTGGGGCTCTAGCCAAAAACATTCAGTACTTC. Its protein is CASSFGALAKNIQYF.

The rearrangement joins TRBV10-3 to TRBJ2-1; 11 nucleotides align to TRBD2. Germline V gene sequence: CDR1 ENHRY, CDR2 SYGVKD. J was trimmed by 6 bases and V by 6 bases; bases with no gene match: 7. CDR3 length equals 15 residues. CDR3 sequence (DNA): TGTGCCATCAGCCAAATAGCGGGAGGGGGCAATGAGCAGTTCTTC. This sequence encodes CAISQIAGGGNEQFF.

This clonotype was picked up many times. The J gene is TRBJ2-2, the V gene TRBV27; possibly TRBD2 for D (5 bases). The CDR3 runs 13 residues. V lost 6 bases to trimming and J lost 7 bases, with 12 bases between them. Germline-derived CDR1 and CDR2 are MNHEY and SMNVEV (reference sequence). The CDR3 loop reads CASSLLVVGELFF. As DNA, the CDR3 is TGTGCCAGCAGCTTACTAGTGGTCGGGGAGCTGTTTTTT.